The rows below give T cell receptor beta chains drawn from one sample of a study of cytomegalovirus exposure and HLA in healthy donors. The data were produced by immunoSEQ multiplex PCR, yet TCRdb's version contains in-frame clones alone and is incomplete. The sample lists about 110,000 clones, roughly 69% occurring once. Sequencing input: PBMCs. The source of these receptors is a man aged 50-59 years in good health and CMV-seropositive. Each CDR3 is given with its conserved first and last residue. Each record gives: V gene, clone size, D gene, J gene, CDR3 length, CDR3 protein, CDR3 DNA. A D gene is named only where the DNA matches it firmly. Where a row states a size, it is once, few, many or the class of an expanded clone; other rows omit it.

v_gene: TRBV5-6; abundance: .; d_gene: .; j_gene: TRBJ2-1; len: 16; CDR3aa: CASSLDPGASYNEQFF; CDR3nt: TGTGCCAGCAGCTTGGATCCAGGGGCCTCCTACAATGAGCAGTTCTTC
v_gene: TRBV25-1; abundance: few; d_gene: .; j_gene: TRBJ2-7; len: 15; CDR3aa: CASANQRSETREQYF; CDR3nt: TGTGCCAGCGCAAACCAGAGATCCGAGACTAGAGAGCAGTACTTC
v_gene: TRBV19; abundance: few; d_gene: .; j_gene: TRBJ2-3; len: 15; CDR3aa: CASSIRQVSTDTQYF; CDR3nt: TGTGCCAGTAGTATAAGGCAGGTTAGCACAGATACGCAGTATTTT
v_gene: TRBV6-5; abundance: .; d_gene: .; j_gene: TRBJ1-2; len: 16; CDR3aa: CASSYPPVGGIYGYTF; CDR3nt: TGTGCCAGCAGTTACCCGCCGGTGGGGGGGATATATGGCTACACCTTC
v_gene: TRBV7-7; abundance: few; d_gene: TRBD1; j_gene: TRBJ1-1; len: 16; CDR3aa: CASSSWTGKVDTEAFF; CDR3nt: TGTGCCAGCAGCTCCTGGACAGGGAAGGTGGACACTGAAGCTTTCTTT
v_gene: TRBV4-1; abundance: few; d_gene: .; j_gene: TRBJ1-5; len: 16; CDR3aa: CASSPSHSSTPWPQHF; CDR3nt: TGCGCCAGCAGCCCGTCTCATAGTTCTACCCCTTGGCCCCAGCATTTT
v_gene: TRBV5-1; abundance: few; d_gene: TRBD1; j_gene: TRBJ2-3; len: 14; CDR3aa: CASSLRQGTDTQYF; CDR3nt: TGCGCCAGCAGCTTGAGACAGGGGACAGATACGCAGTATTTT
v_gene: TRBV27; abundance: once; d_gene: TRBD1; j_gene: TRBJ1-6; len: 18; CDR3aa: CASSLWTGGSSYNSPLHF; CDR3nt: TGTGCCAGCAGTTTATGGACAGGCGGTAGCTCCTATAATTCACCCCTCCACTTT
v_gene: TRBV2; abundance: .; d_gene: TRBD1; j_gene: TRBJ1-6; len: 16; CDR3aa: CASSPTPGQGSSLLHF; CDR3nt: TGTGCCAGCAGTCCTACCCCGGGACAGGGAAGTTCACTCCTCCACTTT
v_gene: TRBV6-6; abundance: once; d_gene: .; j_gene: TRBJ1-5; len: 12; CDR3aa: CASNREGQPQHF; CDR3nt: TGTGCCAGCAATAGGGAGGGGCAGCCCCAGCATTTT
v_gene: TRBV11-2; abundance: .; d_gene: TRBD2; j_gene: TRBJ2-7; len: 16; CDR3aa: CASSLRASGGAREQYF; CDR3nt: TGTGCCAGCAGCTTAAGGGCTAGCGGGGGGGCACGGGAGCAGTACTTC
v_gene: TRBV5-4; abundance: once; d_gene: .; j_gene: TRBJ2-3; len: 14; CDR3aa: CASSPDRSTDTQYF; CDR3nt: TGTGCCAGCAGCCCGGACAGATCCACAGATACGCAGTATTTT
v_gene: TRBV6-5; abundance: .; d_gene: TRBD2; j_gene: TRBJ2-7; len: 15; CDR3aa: CASGPAGLEFREQYF; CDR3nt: TGTGCCAGCGGCCCAGCGGGACTAGAATTTCGCGAGCAGTACTTC
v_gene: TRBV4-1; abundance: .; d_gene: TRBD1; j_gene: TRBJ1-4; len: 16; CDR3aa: CASSQAGQGDNEKLFF; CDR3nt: TGCGCCAGCAGCCAGGCTGGACAGGGAGATAATGAAAAACTGTTTTTT
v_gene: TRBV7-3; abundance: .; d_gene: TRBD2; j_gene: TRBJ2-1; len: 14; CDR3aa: CASSTNVGGNEQFF; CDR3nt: TGTGCCAGCAGCACAAACGTGGGGGGGAATGAGCAGTTCTTC
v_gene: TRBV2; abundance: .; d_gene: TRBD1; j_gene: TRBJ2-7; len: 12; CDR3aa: CASRDRGNEQYF; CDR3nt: TGTGCCAGCAGGGACAGGGGAAACGAGCAGTACTTC
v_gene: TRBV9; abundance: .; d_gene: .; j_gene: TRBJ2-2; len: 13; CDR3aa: CASSVVRGGELFF; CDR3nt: TGTGCCAGCAGCGTAGTTAGAGGCGGGGAGCTGTTTTTT
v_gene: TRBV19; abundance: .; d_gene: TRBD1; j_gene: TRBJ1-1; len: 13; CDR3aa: CASSFSGTGEAFF; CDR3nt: TGTGCCAGTAGTTTCTCCGGGACAGGTGAAGCTTTCTTT
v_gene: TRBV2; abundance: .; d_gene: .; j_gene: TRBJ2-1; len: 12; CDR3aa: CASRGTEDQQFF; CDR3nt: TGTGCCAGCAGGGGGACTGAGGATCAGCAGTTCTTC
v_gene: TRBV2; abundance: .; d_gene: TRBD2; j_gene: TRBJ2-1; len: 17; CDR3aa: CASSVGTSGRAGDEQFF; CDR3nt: TGTGCCAGCAGCGTCGGGACTAGCGGGAGGGCCGGAGATGAGCAGTTCTTC
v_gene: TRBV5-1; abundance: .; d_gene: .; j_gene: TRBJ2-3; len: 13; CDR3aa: CATAGQSTDTQYF; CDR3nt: TGCGCCACCGCGGGACAGTCCACAGATACGCAGTATTTT
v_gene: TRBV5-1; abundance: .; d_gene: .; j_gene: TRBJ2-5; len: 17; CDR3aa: CASSLDVGGASQETQYF; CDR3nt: TGCGCCAGCAGCTTGGACGTTGGCGGGGCTTCCCAAGAGACCCAGTACTTC
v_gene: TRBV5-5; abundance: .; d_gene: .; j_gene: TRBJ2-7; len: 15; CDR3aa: CASSSRSDSGGEQYF; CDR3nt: TGTGCCAGCAGCTCCCGTTCCGACTCCGGTGGCGAGCAGTACTTC
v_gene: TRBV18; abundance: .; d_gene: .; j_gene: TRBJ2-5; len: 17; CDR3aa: CASSPVIGAGQSETQYF; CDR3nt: TGTGCCAGCTCACCGGTAATAGGAGCGGGACAATCGGAGACCCAGTACTTC